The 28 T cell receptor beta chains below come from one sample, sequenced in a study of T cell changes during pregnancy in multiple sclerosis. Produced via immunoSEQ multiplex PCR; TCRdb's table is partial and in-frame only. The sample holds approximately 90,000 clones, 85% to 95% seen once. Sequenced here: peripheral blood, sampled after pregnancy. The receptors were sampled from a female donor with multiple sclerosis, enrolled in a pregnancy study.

The CDR3 DNA is TGTGCCATCACCCGGACAGGGGGCCTCTACGAGCAGTACTTC. Its protein product is CAITRTGGLYEQYF. The chain links TRBV10-3 to TRBJ2-7; 11 bases are shared with TRBD1. Germline CDR1 ENHRY, CDR2 SYGVKD. This CDR3 has 14 amino acids. J gave up 3 bases and V 7 bases, and 5 bases lay outside the gene matches.

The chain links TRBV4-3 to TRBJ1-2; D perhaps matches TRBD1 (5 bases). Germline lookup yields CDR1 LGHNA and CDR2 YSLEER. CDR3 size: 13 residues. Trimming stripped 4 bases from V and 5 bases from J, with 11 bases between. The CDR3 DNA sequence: TGCGCCAGCAGCCTGTCTGGGGGGTATGGCTACACCTTC. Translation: CASSLSGGYGYTF.

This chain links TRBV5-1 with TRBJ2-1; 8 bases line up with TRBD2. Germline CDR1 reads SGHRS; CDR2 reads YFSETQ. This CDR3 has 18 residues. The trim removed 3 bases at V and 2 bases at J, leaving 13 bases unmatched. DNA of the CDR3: TGCGCCAGCAGCTCGGGGGGGATTTCCGGACCCGCCTACAATGAGCAGTTCTTC. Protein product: CASSSGGISGPAYNEQFF.

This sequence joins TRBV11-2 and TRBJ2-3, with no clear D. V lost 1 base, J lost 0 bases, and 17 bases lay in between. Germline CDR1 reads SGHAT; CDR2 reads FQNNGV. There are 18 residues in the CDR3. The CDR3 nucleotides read TGTGCCAGCAGCTTAGGGTCGGCAGGAACATCTAGCACAGATACGCAGTATTTT. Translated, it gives CASSLGSAGTSSTDTQYF.

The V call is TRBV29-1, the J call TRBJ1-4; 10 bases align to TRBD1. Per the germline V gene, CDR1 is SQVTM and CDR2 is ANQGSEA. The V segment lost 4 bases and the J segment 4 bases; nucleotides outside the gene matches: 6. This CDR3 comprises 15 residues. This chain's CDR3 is CSVVGWDRGNEKLFF. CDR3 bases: TGCAGCGTTGTTGGGTGGGACAGGGGTAATGAAAAACTGTTTTTT.

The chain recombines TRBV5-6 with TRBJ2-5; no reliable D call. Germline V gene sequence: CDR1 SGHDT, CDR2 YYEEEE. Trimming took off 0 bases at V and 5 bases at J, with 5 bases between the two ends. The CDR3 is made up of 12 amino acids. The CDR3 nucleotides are TGTGCCAGCAGCTTGGCCAGGGAGACCCAGTACTTC. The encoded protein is CASSLARETQYF.

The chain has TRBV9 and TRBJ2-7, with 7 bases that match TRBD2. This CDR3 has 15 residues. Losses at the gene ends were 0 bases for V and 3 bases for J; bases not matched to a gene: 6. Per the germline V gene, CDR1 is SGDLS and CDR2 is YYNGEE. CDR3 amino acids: CASSVGVGGNYEQYF. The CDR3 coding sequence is TGTGCCAGCAGCGTAGGGGTGGGAGGGAACTACGAGCAGTACTTC.

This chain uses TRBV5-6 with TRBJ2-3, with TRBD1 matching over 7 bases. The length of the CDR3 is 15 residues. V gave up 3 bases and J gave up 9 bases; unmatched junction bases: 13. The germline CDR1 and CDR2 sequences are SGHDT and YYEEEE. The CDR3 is CASSWGQSSGLTQYF. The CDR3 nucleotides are TGTGCCAGCAGCTGGGGACAGTCCAGTGGGTTAACGCAGTATTTT.

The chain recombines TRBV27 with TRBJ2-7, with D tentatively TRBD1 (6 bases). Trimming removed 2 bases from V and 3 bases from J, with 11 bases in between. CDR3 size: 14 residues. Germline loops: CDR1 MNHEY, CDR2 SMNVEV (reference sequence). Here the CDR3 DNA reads TGTGCCAGCAGTTTACTTGGACAGTACTACGAGCAGTACTTC. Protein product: CASSLLGQYYEQYF.

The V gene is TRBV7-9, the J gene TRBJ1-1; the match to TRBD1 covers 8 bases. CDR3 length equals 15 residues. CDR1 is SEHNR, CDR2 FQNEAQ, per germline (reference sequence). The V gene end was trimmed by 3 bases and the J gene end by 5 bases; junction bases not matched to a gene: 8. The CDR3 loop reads CASSFPDRVGTEAFF. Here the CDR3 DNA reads TGTGCCAGCAGCTTTCCGGACAGGGTTGGGACTGAAGCTTTCTTT.

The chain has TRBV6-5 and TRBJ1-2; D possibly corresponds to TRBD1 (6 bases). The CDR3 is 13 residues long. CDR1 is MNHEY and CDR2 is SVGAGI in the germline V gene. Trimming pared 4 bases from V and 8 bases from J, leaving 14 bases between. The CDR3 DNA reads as TGTGCCAGCAGTTCAGCAGGGGACGGAGGCTACACCTTC. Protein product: CASSSAGDGGYTF.

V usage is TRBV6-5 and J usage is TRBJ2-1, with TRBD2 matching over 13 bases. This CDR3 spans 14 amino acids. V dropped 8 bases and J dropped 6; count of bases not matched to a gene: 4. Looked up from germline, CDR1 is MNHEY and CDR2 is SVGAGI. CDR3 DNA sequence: TGTGCCAGCGGAGGACTAGCGGGAGTCAATGAGCAGTTCTTC. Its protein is CASGGLAGVNEQFF.

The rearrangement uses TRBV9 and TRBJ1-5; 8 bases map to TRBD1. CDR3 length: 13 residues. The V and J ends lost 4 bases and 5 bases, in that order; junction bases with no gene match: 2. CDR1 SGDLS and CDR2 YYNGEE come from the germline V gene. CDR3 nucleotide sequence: TGTGCCAGCAGCATGACAGGGGATCAGCCCCAGCATTTT. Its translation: CASSMTGDQPQHF.

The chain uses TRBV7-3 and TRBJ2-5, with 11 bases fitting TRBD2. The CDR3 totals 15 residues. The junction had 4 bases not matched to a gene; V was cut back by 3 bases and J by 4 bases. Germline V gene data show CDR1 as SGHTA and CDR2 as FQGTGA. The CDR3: CASSFTSGGPETQYF. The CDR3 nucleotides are TGTGCCAGCAGCTTCACTAGCGGGGGACCAGAGACCCAGTACTTC.

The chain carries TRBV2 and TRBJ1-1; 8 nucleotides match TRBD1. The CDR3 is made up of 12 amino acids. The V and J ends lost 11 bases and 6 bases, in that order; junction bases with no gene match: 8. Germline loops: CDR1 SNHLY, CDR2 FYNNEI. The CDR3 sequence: CARGTGMAEAFF. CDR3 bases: TGTGCCCGCGGGACAGGAATGGCTGAAGCTTTCTTT.

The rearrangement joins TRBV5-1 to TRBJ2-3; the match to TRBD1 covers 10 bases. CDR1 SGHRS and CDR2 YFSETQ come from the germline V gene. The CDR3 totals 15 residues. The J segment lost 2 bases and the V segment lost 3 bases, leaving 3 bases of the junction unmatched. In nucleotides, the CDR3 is TGCGCCAGCAGCTGGGACAGGGGAAACACAGATACGCAGTATTTT. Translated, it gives CASSWDRGNTDTQYF.

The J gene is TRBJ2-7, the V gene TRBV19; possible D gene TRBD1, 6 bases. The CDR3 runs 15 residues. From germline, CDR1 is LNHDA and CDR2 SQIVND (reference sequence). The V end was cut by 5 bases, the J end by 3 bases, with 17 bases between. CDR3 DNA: TGTGCCAGTAGTCCCGCCGGGACACCGAACTACGAGCAGTACTTC. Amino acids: CASSPAGTPNYEQYF.

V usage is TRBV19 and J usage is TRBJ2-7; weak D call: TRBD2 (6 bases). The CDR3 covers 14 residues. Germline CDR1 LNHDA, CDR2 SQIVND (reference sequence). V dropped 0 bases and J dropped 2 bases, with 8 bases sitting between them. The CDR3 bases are TGTGCCAGTAGTATAGACCCGGGAGCCTACGAGCAGTACTTC. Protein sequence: CASSIDPGAYEQYF.

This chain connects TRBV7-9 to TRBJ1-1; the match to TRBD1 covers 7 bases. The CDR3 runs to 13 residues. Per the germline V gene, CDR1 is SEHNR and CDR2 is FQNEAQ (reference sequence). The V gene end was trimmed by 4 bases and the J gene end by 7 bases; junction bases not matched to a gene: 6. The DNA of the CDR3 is TGTGCCAGCAGCTGGGGACAGACCTATGAAGCTTTCTTT. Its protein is CASSWGQTYEAFF.

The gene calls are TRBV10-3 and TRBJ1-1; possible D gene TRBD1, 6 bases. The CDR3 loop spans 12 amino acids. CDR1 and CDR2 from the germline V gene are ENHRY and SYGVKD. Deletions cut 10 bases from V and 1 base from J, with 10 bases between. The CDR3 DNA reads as TGTGCCAGCACAGGGTCGAACACTGAAGCTTTCTTT. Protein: CASTGSNTEAFF.

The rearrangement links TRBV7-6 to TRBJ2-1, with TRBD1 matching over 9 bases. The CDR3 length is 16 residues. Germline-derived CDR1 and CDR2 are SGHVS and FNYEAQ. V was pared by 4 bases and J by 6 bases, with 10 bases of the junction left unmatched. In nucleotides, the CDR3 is TGTGCCAGCAGCTCCCCAGGGACAGGGAGAGGCAATGAGCAGTTCTTC. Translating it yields CASSSPGTGRGNEQFF.

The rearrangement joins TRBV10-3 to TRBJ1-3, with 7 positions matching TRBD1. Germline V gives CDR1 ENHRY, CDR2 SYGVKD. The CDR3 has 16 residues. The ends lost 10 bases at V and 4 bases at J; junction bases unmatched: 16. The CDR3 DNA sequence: TGTGCCACCCACCCGGGTTTAGGGACAGCGGGAAACACCATATATTTT. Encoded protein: CATHPGLGTAGNTIYF.

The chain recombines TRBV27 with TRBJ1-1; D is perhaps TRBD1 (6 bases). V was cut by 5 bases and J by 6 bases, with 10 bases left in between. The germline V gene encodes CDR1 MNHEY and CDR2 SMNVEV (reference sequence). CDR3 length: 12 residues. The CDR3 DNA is TGTGCCAGCAGTACAACAGGGTCTGAAGCTTTCTTT. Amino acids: CASSTTGSEAFF.

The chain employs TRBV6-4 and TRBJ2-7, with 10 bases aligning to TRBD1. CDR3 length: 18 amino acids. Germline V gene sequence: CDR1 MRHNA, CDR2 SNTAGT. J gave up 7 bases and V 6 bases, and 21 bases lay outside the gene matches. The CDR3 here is CASRTTILTGGPTEEQYF. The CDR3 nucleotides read TGTGCCAGCAGAACCACTATTTTGACAGGGGGCCCTACGGAAGAGCAGTACTTC.

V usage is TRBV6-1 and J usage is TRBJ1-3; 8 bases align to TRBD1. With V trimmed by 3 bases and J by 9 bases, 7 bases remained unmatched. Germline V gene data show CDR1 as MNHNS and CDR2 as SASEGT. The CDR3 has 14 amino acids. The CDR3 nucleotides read TGTGCCAGCAGTGACCGGACAGGGAGAGGCACCATATATTTT. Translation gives CASSDRTGRGTIYF.

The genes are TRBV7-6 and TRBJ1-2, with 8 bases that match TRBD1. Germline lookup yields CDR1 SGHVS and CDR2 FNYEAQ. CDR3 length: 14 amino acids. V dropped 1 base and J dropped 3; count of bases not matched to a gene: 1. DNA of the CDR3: TGTGCCAGCAGCTTAGTGGACAGGGACTATGGCTACACCTTC. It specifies CASSLVDRDYGYTF.

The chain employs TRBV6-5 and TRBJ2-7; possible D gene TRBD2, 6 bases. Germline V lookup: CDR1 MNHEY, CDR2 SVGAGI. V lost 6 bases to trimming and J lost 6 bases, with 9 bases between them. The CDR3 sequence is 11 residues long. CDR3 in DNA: TGTGCCAGCAGACGGCGGGGCGAGCAGTACTTC. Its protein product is CASRRRGEQYF.

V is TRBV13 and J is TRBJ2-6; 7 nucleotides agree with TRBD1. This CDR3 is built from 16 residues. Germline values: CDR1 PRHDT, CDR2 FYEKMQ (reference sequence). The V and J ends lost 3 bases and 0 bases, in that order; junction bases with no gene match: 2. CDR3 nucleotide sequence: TGTGCCAGCAGCTTGGGACAGTTCTCTGGGGCCAACGTCCTGACTTTC. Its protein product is CASSLGQFSGANVLTF.